Below, one TCR beta chain is given with its context. Antigen specificity is unknown. This sample was taken from a study of T-cell memory formation after mild COVID-19. On the study more broadly: For the most part, TCR clusters were specific to one donor.

Via MiXCR, TCRdb re-called the 5' RACE reads, giving one row per CDR3 protein. The sample has about 470,000 distinct CDR3 sequences, 18% seen once. Notes on the study in general: There were some responding clones in pre-infection memory, which suggested that cross-reactive memory had joined. Chiefly within CM and EM were the contracting CD4+ clones; CD8+ ones were within EMRA. Among clones contracting day 15 to 85, CD4/CD8 was balanced, whereas later expanders leaned CD4+.

Germline lookup yields CDR1 MGHDK and CDR2 SYGVNS. The V end was cut by 2 bases, the J end by 2 bases, with 3 bases between. CDR3 length equals 12 residues. The TCR was taken from an adult woman who had mild COVID-19 (a few samples of this study predate the infection). Cell type and time point are not known. Input material: PBMCs or a T cell subset sorted from them (not recorded which). The V gene is TRBV25-1, the J gene TRBJ2-5; D is unclear. The CDR3 reads CASSEPQETQYF. The CDR3 DNA follows: TGTGCCAGCAGTGAACCTCAAGAGACCCAGTACTTC.